This entry lists 32 T cell receptor beta chains sequenced from one sample in a study of T cell responses to AZD1222 COVID-19 vaccine. TCRdb's copy holds only in-frame clones and misses some; the assay was immunoSEQ multiplex PCR. The sample has approximately 110,000 clones, 88% seen once. The sample here was peripheral blood, taken on day 0 of AZD1222 vaccination. The receptors originated from an adult in good health.

The V gene is TRBV6-5, the J gene TRBJ1-1, with no clear D. Trimming cost V 6 bases and J 5 bases, with 4 bases left between them. CDR1 and CDR2 from the germline V gene are MNHEY and SVGAGI. The CDR3 length is 10 residues. The CDR3 nucleotides read TGTGCCAGCAGGGGGACTGAAGCTTTCTTT. Translation gives CASRGTEAFF.

CDR3 in DNA: TGTGCCAGCTCACCGGGACGGACCCCCAATTCACCCCTCCACTTT. It specifies CASSPGRTPNSPLHF. The rearrangement uses TRBV18 and TRBJ1-6; the D gene is possibly TRBD1 (5 bases). The V end was cut by 3 bases, the J end by 7 bases, with 13 bases between. Germline V lookup: CDR1 KGHSH, CDR2 LQKENI. The CDR3 runs to 15 residues.

The chain has TRBV7-3 and TRBJ2-1; D gene ambiguous. V was pared by 1 base and J by 8 bases, with 12 bases between. The CDR3 loop spans 14 amino acids. CDR1 is SGHTA and CDR2 is FQGTGA in the germline V gene. CDR3 loop: CASSLSKGDYEQFF. CDR3 DNA sequence: TGTGCCAGCAGCTTAAGTAAAGGAGATTATGAGCAGTTCTTC.

The chain joins TRBV19 to TRBJ2-3; either TRBD1 or TRBD2 may fit D (5 bases each). CDR1 is LNHDA, CDR2 SQIVND, per germline (reference sequence). The CDR3 has 15 residues. Trimming removed 7 bases at V and 3 bases at J, with 17 bases between. Here the CDR3 reads CASNQGTGGTDTQYF. For the CDR3, the DNA is TGTGCCAGTAATCAAGGCACAGGAGGTACAGATACGCAGTATTTT.

The chain recombines TRBV4-2 with TRBJ1-4; D might be TRBD1 (5 bases). Germline V gene lookup returns CDR1 LGHNA and CDR2 YNFKEQ. The CDR3 extends over 14 amino acids. With 2 bases removed from V and 6 bases from J, the gap between germline ends came to 10 bases. CDR3 nucleotide sequence: TGTGCCAGCAGCCAACTGTGGGGGGATGAAAAACTGTTTTTT. Translating gives CASSQLWGDEKLFF.

The chain links TRBV2 to TRBJ1-6; D gene unclear. The CDR3 has 13 residues. Germline assignment: CDR1 SNHLY and CDR2 FYNNEI. V was trimmed by 3 bases and J by 8 bases, leaving 8 bases between them. The CDR3 DNA is TGTGCCAGCAGTGAGTTGTTTCATTCACCCCTCCACTTT. Translating gives CASSELFHSPLHF.

The CDR3 here is CASRGDRGGGEKLFF. CDR3 bases: TGTGCCAGCAGGGGAGACAGGGGTGGAGGTGAAAAACTGTTTTTT. The gene calls are TRBV6-5 and TRBJ1-4; 8 positions agree with TRBD1. J lost 7 bases, V lost 6 bases, and 10 bases had no gene match. Germline V gene sequence: CDR1 MNHEY, CDR2 SVGAGI. CDR3 length: 15 amino acids.

The rearrangement links TRBV11-2 to TRBJ2-3; D unresolved. Between the trimmed V and J ends, which lost 5 bases and 5 bases, there was a span of 8 bases. The V gene's germline CDR1 is SGHAT and CDR2 FQNNGV. The CDR3 spans 12 residues. The CDR3 nucleotides read TGTGCCAGCAGCCGAGGAGTAGATACGCAGTATTTT. Amino acids: CASSRGVDTQYF.

This sequence joins TRBV14 and TRBJ1-1; D is unclear. Looked up from germline, CDR1 is SGHDN and CDR2 is FVKESK. This CDR3 spans 14 amino acids. Between the trimmed V and J ends, which lost 1 base and 11 bases, there was a span of 17 bases. CDR3 in amino acids: CASSQVLPLDSAFF. The CDR3 DNA sequence: TGTGCCAGCAGCCAAGTTCTACCCCTAGACTCCGCTTTCTTT. Filled out from reference TRBV14 and TRBJ1-1, the complete variable domain reads EAGVTQFPSHSVIEKGQTVTLRCDPISGHDNLYWYRRVMGKEIKFLLHFVKESKQDESGMPNNRFLAERTGGTYSTLKVQPAELEDSGVYFCASSQVLPLDSAFFGQGTRLTVV.

J is TRBJ1-3 and V is TRBV18; 7 nucleotides agree with TRBD1. The ends lost 2 bases at V and 4 bases at J; junction bases unmatched: 5. This CDR3 spans 15 amino acids. Germline V gives CDR1 KGHSH, CDR2 LQKENI. CDR3 sequence (DNA): TGTGCCAGCTCACCAACCCCGACAGGGGGAAACACCATATATTTT. Translation: CASSPTPTGGNTIYF.

V usage is TRBV5-6 and J usage is TRBJ2-7, with D tentatively TRBD2 (6 bases). The CDR3 covers 13 residues. V was pared by 4 bases and J by 7 bases, with 15 bases between. Germline CDR1 reads SGHDT; CDR2 reads YYEEEE. CDR3 residues: CASSAPAGREQYF. CDR3 DNA sequence: TGTGCCAGCAGCGCCCCGGCAGGGAGGGAGCAGTACTTC. The variable domain in full, completed from reference TRBV5-6 and TRBJ2-7, reads DAGVTQSPTHLIKTRGQQVTLRCSPKSGHDTVSWYQQALGQGPQFIFQYYEEEERQRGNFPDRFSGHQFPNYSSELNVNALLLGDSALYLCASSAPAGREQYFGPGTRLTVT.

This clone is a singleton in its sample. V is TRBV12-3 or TRBV12-4 and J is TRBJ1-5; no clear D. The V end lost 6 bases, the J end lost 2 bases, and 8 bases lay between the germline ends. CDR3 size: 13 residues. The CDR3 protein is CASRKEGNQPQHF. The CDR3 DNA sequence: TGTGCCAGCAGGAAGGAAGGCAATCAGCCCCAGCATTTT.

CDR3 region: CASSMEGISGYEQYF. The DNA of the CDR3 is TGTGCCAGCAGCATGGAGGGGATCTCGGGGTACGAGCAGTACTTC. J is TRBJ2-7 and V is TRBV6-5, with a weak D call TRBD2 (6 bases). Germline CDR1 reads MNHEY; CDR2 reads SVGAGI. The CDR3 runs 15 residues. V lost 6 bases and J lost 4, with 19 bases in between.

This rearrangement joins TRBV11-1 to TRBJ1-1; D ambiguous. The CDR3 is made up of 13 amino acids. Germline CDR1 and CDR2: SGHAT and FQDESV (reference sequence). The germline V and J ends were trimmed by 1 base and 1 base, with 4 bases remaining between them. CDR3 region: CASSLGENTEAFF. The CDR3, as DNA: TGTGCCAGCAGCTTAGGAGAGAACACTGAAGCTTTCTTT. Combining the CDR3 with reference TRBV11-1 and TRBJ1-1 gives the whole variable domain EAEVAQSPRYKITEKSQAVAFWCDPISGHATLYWYRQILGQGPELLVQFQDESVVDDSQLPKDRFSAERLKGVDSTLKIQPAELGDSAMYLCASSLGENTEAFFGQGTRLTVV.

This chain uses TRBV12-5 with TRBJ2-7; D not certain. In germline, CDR1 is LGHNT, CDR2 FRNRAP. This CDR3 has 15 amino acids. Deletions cut 0 bases from V and 1 base from J, with 10 bases between. CDR3 coding DNA: TGTGCTAGTGGTTTGGTACCCGGTGCATCCTACGAGCAGTACTTC. Its protein is CASGLVPGASYEQYF. Full variable domain (outside the CDR3, taken from reference TRBV12-5 and TRBJ2-7): DARVTQTPRHKVTEMGQEVTMRCQPILGHNTVFWYRQTMMQGLELLAYFRNRAPLDDSGMPKDRFSAEMPDATLATLKIQPSEPRDSAVYFCASGLVPGASYEQYFGPGTRLTVT.

CDR3 sequence reads: CASSSGTASRSEQFF. As DNA, the CDR3 is TGTGCCAGCAGTTCCGGGACAGCGAGTAGAAGTGAGCAGTTCTTC. This chain connects TRBV28 to TRBJ2-1; 7 bases match TRBD1. Trimming at V came to 4 bases and at J to 9 bases, leaving 12 bases not matched to a gene. From germline, CDR1 is MDHEN and CDR2 SYDVKM. This CDR3 is built from 15 residues.

V gene TRBV5-1 combines with J gene TRBJ2-3; TRBD2 matches at 14 bases. CDR1 is SGHRS and CDR2 is YFSETQ in the germline V gene. The CDR3 contains 16 residues. V lost 4 bases, J lost 5 bases, and 6 bases stayed unmatched. CDR3 amino acids: CASSARTSGGIDTQYF. As DNA, the CDR3 is TGCGCCAGCAGCGCCCGGACTAGCGGGGGGATAGATACGCAGTATTTT. Full variable domain (remainder filled in from reference TRBV5-1 and TRBJ2-3): KAGVTQTPRYLIKTRGQQVTLSCSPISGHRSVSWYQQTPGQGLQFLFEYFSETQRNKGNFPGRFSGRQFSNSRSEMNVSTLELGDSALYLCASSARTSGGIDTQYFGPGTRLTVL.

The V gene is TRBV20-1, the J gene TRBJ2-5, with 9 bases matching TRBD2. Germline-derived CDR1 and CDR2 are DFQATT and SNEGSKA (reference sequence). The CDR3 runs 18 residues. Trimming removed 3 bases from V and 0 bases from J; junction bases left unmatched: 14. The CDR3 spells CSASVPSGDPVYQETQYF. Written as DNA, the CDR3 is TGCAGTGCTAGTGTCCCTAGCGGGGACCCTGTGTACCAAGAGACCCAGTACTTC.

This rearrangement joins TRBV28 to TRBJ2-3; 7 nucleotides match TRBD1. The CDR3 consists of 16 residues. Unmatched junction bases numbered 7, after V lost 4 bases and J lost 0 bases. Germline loops: CDR1 MDHEN, CDR2 SYDVKM. In DNA, the CDR3 is TGTGCCAGCAGTTCCGGGACAGCGACTAGCACAGATACGCAGTATTTT. Translation: CASSSGTATSTDTQYF.

This clone has more than one count but fewer than ten. The genes are TRBV6-4 and TRBJ2-7; a weak D match, TRBD2 (8 bases). The CDR3 extends over 20 amino acids. Trimming shortened V by 2 bases and J by 3 bases, and 29 bases separated the two germline ends. Germline V lookup: CDR1 MRHNA, CDR2 SNTAGT. The CDR3 DNA sequence: TGTGCCAGCAGTGACCGGACAGGTGGGCAGCCGGGACTAGGGGTCTACGAGCAGTACTTC. Translating gives CASSDRTGGQPGLGVYEQYF.

This clone has a handful of counts. J is TRBJ2-7 and V is TRBV30; D call uncertain. This CDR3 is 11 amino acids long. Trimming left V 5 bases short and J 5 bases short, with 10 bases between. Germline CDR1 GTSNPN, CDR2 SVGIG (reference sequence). The CDR3 region has the DNA TGTGCCTGGGAAAATGCGGACGAGCAGTACTTC. Protein product: CAWENADEQYF.

The chain carries TRBV28 and TRBJ2-1, with TRBD2 identical over 15 bases. The junction had 4 bases not matched to a gene; V was cut back by 7 bases and J by 0 bases. CDR1 and CDR2 from the germline V gene are MDHEN and SYDVKM. The CDR3 loop spans 17 amino acids. CDR3 in amino acids: CASNGLAGGPSYNEQFF. CDR3 DNA: TGTGCCAGCAACGGACTAGCGGGGGGGCCCTCCTACAATGAGCAGTTCTTC.

The CDR3 coding sequence is TGTGCCAGCAGTCCCGGACAGGGCCTTTCAGCCCAGCATTTT. It encodes CASSPGQGLSAQHF. This chain joins TRBV6-5 and TRBJ1-5; 8 bases align to TRBD1. The J segment lost 11 bases and the V segment lost 5 bases, leaving 11 bases of the junction unmatched. This CDR3 is built from 14 residues. The germline CDR1 and CDR2 sequences are MNHEY and SVGAGI.

The chain carries TRBV6-5 and TRBJ1-1; 7 nucleotides agree with TRBD1. V dropped 6 bases and J dropped 6; count of bases not matched to a gene: 1. The length of the CDR3 is 11 residues. Germline CDR1 is MNHEY and CDR2 is SVGAGI. The CDR3 nucleotides read TGTGCCAGCAGCGACAGGGCTGAAGCTTTCTTT. Residues: CASSDRAEAFF.

This chain joins TRBV11-2 and TRBJ2-3, with 12 nucleotides matching TRBD2. Germline CDR1 reads SGHAT; CDR2 reads FQNNGV. CDR3 size: 16 residues. After removal of 5 bases from V and 4 bases from J, the junction contained 7 bases not matched to a gene. The CDR3 region is CASSTRLAGAPDTQYF. Here the CDR3 DNA reads TGTGCCAGCAGCACCCGACTAGCGGGGGCACCAGATACGCAGTATTTT. Filled out from reference TRBV11-2 and TRBJ2-3, the complete variable domain reads EAGVAQSPRYKIIEKRQSVAFWCNPISGHATLYWYQQILGQGPKLLIQFQNNGVVDDSQLPKDRFSAERLKGVDSTLKIQPAKLEDSAVYLCASSTRLAGAPDTQYFGPGTRLTVL.

The rearrangement joins TRBV9 to TRBJ1-4; unclear D gene. Trimming pared 0 bases from V and 5 bases from J, leaving 11 bases between. Germline V gives CDR1 SGDLS, CDR2 YYNGEE. The CDR3 has 15 residues. The CDR3 DNA reads as TGTGCCAGCAGCGTAGGTCCCCAGCAGAATGAAAAACTGTTTTTT. Translation: CASSVGPQQNEKLFF.

This clone appeared a single time. The CDR3 here is CASSLGDGYTF. The DNA for the CDR3 is TGTGCCAGCAGTTTAGGGGATGGCTACACCTTC. The V call is TRBV28, the J call TRBJ1-2; D is ambiguous. CDR1 is MDHEN, CDR2 SYDVKM, per germline. The CDR3 spans 11 residues. V was clipped by 2 bases and J by 6 bases, with 4 bases between them.

V gene TRBV13 combines with J gene TRBJ2-2, with no clear D. This CDR3 has 15 residues. Germline V CDR1 and CDR2: PRHDT, FYEKMQ (reference sequence). Trimming pared 3 bases from V and 2 bases from J, leaving 10 bases between. The chain's CDR3 is CASSFSQLNTGELFF. The DNA of the CDR3 is TGTGCCAGCAGCTTTAGCCAGCTCAACACCGGGGAGCTGTTTTTT. Variable domain in full (rest from reference TRBV13 and TRBJ2-2): AAGVIQSPRHLIKEKRETATLKCYPIPRHDTVYWYQQGPGQDPQFLISFYEKMQSDKGSIPDRFSAQQFSDYHSELNMSSLELGDSALYFCASSFSQLNTGELFFGEGSRLTVL.

This chain links TRBV19 with TRBJ1-5; D is unresolved. Trimming shortened V by 5 bases and J by 3 bases, and 14 bases separated the two germline ends. Germline lookup yields CDR1 LNHDA and CDR2 SQIVND (reference sequence). This CDR3 comprises 15 residues. For the CDR3, the DNA is TGTGCCAGTAGTCCTTACCAGGCAGACAATCAGCCCCAGCATTTT. As protein: CASSPYQADNQPQHF.

V is TRBV11-2 and J is TRBJ1-4, with TRBD1 identical over 9 bases. J lost 7 bases, V lost 5 bases, and 14 bases had no gene match. Germline-derived CDR1 and CDR2 are SGHAT and FQNNGV. This CDR3 is 17 amino acids long. The CDR3 sequence: CASSPGTGTSLREKLFF. CDR3 DNA sequence: TGTGCCAGCAGCCCCGGGACAGGGACGTCTTTACGTGAAAAACTGTTTTTT.

The V and J genes are TRBV19 and TRBJ2-3; D remains ambiguous. CDR3 size: 13 residues. Germline V lookup: CDR1 LNHDA, CDR2 SQIVND (reference sequence). Trimming stripped 4 bases from V and 2 bases from J, with 7 bases between. The CDR3 is CASSKGLTDTQYF. The CDR3 DNA is TGTGCCAGTAGTAAGGGCCTCACAGATACGCAGTATTTT.

The J gene is TRBJ1-3, the V gene TRBV5-4, with D hard to call. The V end lost 2 bases, the J end lost 0 bases, and 21 bases lay between the germline ends. This CDR3 is 19 amino acids long. The germline V gene has CDR1 SGHNT and CDR2 YYREEE (reference sequence). This CDR3 is CASSFATHNLGLSGNTIYF. The CDR3 region has the DNA TGTGCCAGCAGCTTTGCGACACACAATCTCGGTCTCTCTGGAAACACCATATATTTT.